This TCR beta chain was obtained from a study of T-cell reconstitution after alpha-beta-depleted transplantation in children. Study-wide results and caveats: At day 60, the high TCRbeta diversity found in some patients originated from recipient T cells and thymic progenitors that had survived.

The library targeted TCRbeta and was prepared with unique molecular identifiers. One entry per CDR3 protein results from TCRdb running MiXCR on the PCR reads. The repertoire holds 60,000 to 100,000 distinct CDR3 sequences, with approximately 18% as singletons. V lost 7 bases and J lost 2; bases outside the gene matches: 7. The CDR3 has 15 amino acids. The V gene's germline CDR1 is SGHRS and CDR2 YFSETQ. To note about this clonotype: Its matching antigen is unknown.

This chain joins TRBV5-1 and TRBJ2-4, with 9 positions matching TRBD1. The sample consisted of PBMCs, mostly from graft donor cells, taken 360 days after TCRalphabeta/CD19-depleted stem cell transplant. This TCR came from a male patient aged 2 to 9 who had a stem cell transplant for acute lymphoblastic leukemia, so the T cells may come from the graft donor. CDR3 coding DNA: TGCGCCAGCGCGAGGACAGGGGATACCAAAAACATTCAGTACTTC. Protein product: CASARTGDTKNIQYF. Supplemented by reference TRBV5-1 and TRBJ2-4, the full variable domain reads KAGVTQTPRYLIKTRGQQVTLSCSPISGHRSVSWYQQTPGQGLQFLFEYFSETQRNKGNFPGRFSGRQFSNSRSEMNVSTLELGDSALYLCASARTGDTKNIQYFGAGTRLSVL.